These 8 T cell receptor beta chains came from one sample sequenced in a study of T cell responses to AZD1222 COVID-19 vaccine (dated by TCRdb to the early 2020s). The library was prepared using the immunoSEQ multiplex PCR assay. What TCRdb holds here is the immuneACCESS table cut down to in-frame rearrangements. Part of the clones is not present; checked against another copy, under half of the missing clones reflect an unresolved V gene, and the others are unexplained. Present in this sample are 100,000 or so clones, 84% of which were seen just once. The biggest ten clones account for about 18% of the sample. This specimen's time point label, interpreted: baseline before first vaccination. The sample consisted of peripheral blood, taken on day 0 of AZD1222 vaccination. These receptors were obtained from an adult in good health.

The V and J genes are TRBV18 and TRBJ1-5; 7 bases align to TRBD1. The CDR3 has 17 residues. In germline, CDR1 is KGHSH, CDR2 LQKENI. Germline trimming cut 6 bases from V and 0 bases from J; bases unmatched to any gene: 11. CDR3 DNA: TGTGCCAGCTCGCCGGAGGGACAGTCCTATAGCAATCAGCCCCAGCATTTT. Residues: CASSPEGQSYSNQPQHF. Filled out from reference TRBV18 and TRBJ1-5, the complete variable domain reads NAGVMQNPRHLVRRRGQEARLRCSPMKGHSHVYWYRQLPEEGLKFMVYLQKENIIDESGMPKERFSAEFPKEGPSILRIQQVVRGDSAAYFCASSPEGQSYSNQPQHFGDGTRLSIL.

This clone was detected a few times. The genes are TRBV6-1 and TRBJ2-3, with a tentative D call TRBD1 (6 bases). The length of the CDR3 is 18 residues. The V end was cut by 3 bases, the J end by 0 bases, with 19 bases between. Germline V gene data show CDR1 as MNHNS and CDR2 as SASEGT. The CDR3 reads CASSDDRRPLTSTDTQYF. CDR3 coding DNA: TGTGCCAGCAGTGATGACAGGCGACCGTTGACTAGCACAGATACGCAGTATTTT.

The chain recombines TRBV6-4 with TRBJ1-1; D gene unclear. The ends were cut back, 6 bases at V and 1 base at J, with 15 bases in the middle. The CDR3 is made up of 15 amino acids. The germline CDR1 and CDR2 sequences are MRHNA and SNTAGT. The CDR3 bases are TGTGCCAGCAGACTTGATCCGCAAACGAACACTGAAGCTTTCTTT. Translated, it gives CASRLDPQTNTEAFF.

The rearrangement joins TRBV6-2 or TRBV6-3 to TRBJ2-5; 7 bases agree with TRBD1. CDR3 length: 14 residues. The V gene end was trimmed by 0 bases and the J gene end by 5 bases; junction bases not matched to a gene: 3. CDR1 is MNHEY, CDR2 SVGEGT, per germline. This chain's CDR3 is CASSYSGRGETQYF. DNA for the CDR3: TGTGCCAGCAGTTACTCAGGCAGGGGGGAGACCCAGTACTTC.

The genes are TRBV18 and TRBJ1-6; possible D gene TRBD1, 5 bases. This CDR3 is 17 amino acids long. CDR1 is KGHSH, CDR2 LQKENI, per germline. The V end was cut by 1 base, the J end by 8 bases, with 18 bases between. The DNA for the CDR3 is TGTGCCAGCTCACCACGGGGCAGTCAGGATGCTTATTCACCCCTCCACTTT. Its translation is CASSPRGSQDAYSPLHF.

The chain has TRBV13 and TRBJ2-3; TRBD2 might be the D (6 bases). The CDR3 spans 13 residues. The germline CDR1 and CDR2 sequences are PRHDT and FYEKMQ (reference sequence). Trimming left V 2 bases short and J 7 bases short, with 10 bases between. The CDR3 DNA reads TGTGCCAGCAGCTTAAGTCGGGGGAATACGCAGTATTTT. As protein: CASSLSRGNTQYF.

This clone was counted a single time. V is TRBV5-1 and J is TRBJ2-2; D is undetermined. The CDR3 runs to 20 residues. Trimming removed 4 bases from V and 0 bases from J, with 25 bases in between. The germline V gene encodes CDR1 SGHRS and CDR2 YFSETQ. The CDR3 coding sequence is TGCGCCAGCAGCCCCACCACGGGCAGGCCTGGATACGCGAACACCGGGGAGCTGTTTTTT. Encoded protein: CASSPTTGRPGYANTGELFF.

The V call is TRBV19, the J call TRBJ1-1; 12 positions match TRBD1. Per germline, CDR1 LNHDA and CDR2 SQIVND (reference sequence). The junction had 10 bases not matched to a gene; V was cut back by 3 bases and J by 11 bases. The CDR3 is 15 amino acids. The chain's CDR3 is CASSMAGQGARGAFF. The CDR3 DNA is TGTGCCAGTAGTATGGCGGGACAGGGGGCTAGGGGCGCTTTCTTT.